The 5 T cell receptor beta chains below come from one sample, sequenced in a study of blood T cells in healthy people across ages (dated by TCRdb to between 2014 and 2017). The library was obtained by 5' RACE. The data were produced on an Illumina HiSeq 2500. A second about 7 to 12 cycle PCR used a sample-barcoded 5' primer and a J-beta primer mix. The public sequencing data were trimmed at Q25 with fastp and processed into clonotypes with MiXCR by TCRdb, which kept only in-frame beta chains. CDR3 protein duplicates are merged, each entry listing the most common genes and DNA. The sample table holds approximately 780,000 distinct CDR3 sequences, of which 20% to 30% were seen once. The ten largest clonotypes hold about 3% of the sample. Another study also made use of these data, one on T cells of mothers and their children.

The sequenced material came from blood. All receptors derive from a boy aged 5 to 17 in good health.

This clonotype was seen a handful of times. V and J are TRBV7-6 and TRBJ1-4, with D unclear. V lost 1 base and J lost 0, with 12 bases in between. CDR3 length: 17 residues. Germline values: CDR1 SGHVS, CDR2 FNYEAQ. The CDR3 is CASSLEPAIATNEKLFF. CDR3 bases: TGTGCCAGCAGCTTAGAACCAGCAATCGCAACTAATGAAAAACTGTTTTTT. The full variable domain, its missing parts supplied by reference TRBV7-6 and TRBJ1-4, is GAGVSQSPRYKVTKRGQDVALRCDPISGHVSLYWYRQALGQGPEFLTYFNYEAQQDKSGLPNDRFSAERPEGSISTLTIQRTEQRDSAMYRCASSLEPAIATNEKLFFGSGTQLSVL.

The chain carries TRBV10-3 and TRBJ1-2, with unresolved D. CDR1 and CDR2 from the germline V gene are ENHRY and SYGVKD. The CDR3 spans 14 residues. V dropped 0 bases and J dropped 1 base, with 6 bases sitting between them. This CDR3 reads CAISESNSNYGYTF. Here the CDR3 DNA reads TGTGCCATCAGTGAGTCGAACAGTAACTATGGCTACACCTTC.

Only a few counts were recorded for this clonotype. The chain couples TRBV12-3 or TRBV12-4 to TRBJ2-7; 8 nucleotides match TRBD2. Trimming took 4 bases from V and 0 from J; bases not matched to a gene: 5. This CDR3 is built from 15 residues. CDR3 loop: CASSSPGTSSYEQYF. CDR3 sequence (DNA): TGTGCCAGCAGTTCCCCCGGGACTAGCTCCTACGAGCAGTACTTC.

This clonotype was seen more than once but under ten times. This CDR3 is CASSPRQGIVGYTF. The CDR3 DNA follows: TGTGCCAGCTCACCACGACAGGGGATCGTGGGCTACACCTTC. This sequence joins TRBV18 and TRBJ1-2; TRBD1 aligns across 8 bases. This CDR3 comprises 14 residues. CDR1 and CDR2 from the germline V gene are KGHSH and LQKENI. J lost 8 bases, V lost 1 base, and 6 bases had no gene match.

The genes are TRBV15 and TRBJ1-5; D is possibly TRBD1 (5 bases). The V end was cut by 6 bases, the J end by 1 base, with 13 bases between. The CDR3 contains 15 residues. Germline CDR1 and CDR2: LNHNV and YYDKDF (reference sequence). CDR3 DNA sequence: TGTGCCACCAGTTCACGCCGGGACAGCAATCAGCCCCAGCATTTT. It codes for CATSSRRDSNQPQHF.